This T cell receptor beta chain was retrieved from a study of cytomegalovirus exposure and HLA in healthy donors. Amplification used 60 Vbeta primers and 13 Jbeta primers. The method was immunoSEQ multiplex PCR; TCRdb's version includes in-frame clones alone and lacks a portion of them. The sample has about 160,000 clones, roughly 85% seen once. There were likely unrecorded immune exposures, though donors were nominally healthy when sampled. CDR1 is LNHDA and CDR2 is SQIVND in the germline V gene (reference sequence). The CDR3 is 14 residues long. The V end lost 8 bases, the J end lost 1 base, and 12 bases lay between the germline ends.

The sequenced material came from PBMCs. The rearrangement joins TRBV19 to TRBJ1-5; a weak D match, TRBD1 (6 bases). This sequence was found in a man aged 25 to 45 in good health and CMV-seronegative. The CDR3 DNA follows: TGTGCCAGTCGCCGGGACAACAGCAATCAGCCCCAGCATTTT. It translates to CASRRDNSNQPQHF.